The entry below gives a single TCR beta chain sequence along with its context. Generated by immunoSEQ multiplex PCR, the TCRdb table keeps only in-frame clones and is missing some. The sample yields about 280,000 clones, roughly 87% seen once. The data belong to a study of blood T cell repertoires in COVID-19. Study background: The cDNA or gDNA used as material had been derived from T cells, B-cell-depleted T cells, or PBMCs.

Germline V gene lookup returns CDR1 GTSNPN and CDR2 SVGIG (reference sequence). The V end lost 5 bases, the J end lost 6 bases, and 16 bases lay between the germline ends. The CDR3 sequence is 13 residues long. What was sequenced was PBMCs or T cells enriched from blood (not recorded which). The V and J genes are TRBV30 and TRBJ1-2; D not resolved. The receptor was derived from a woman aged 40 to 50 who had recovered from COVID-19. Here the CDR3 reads CAWAGQHGDGYTF. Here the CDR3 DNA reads TGTGCCTGGGCAGGCCAGCACGGGGATGGCTACACCTTC.